This T cell receptor beta chain is from a study of T cells in lung cancer brain metastases (dated by TCRdb to 2016 to 2019). Concerning the study at large: About 85% of the 20 patients had a history of tobacco use, with a median of about 36 pack-years. Of the roughly 21 patients, roughly 17 received no interval therapy between resection of the primary and resection of the metastasis. The primary and brain metastasis specimens were acquired a median of 348 days apart. The study compared TCR beta CDR3 repertoires between fully resected primary non-small cell lung cancers and paired brain metastases. A cohort of 20 patients was included, from whom roughly 40 specimens were contributed, with one primary lung lesion and one brain metastasis obtained from each patient. Of the patients, about a dozen were female and several were male, and their median age at first diagnosis was approximately 62 years. Primary and metastatic specimens both had an average DNA integrity number of about 4, with no significant difference between the two sites.

Patients underwent resection for synchronous oligometastatic disease or delayed recurrence of a solitary brain metastasis. To avoid including cancers other than NSCLC, any patient with a history of multiple malignancies was excluded. Using marked H&E slides as a guide, tumor areas were macrodissected from roughly five unstained 9 to 10 um sections that had been deparaffinized. All specimens were fixed in formalin and embedded in paraffin (FFPE). The AllPrep DNA/RNA FFPE Kit was used to extract genomic DNA. Between roughly 2 and 5.5 ug genomic DNA was input per sample, with paired samples receiving equal DNA input. TCR beta libraries were constructed in two PCR steps with the immunoSEQ hsTCRbeta Kit, which uses multiplexed V and J gene primers. The pooled libraries, together with positive and negative controls, were sequenced on an Illumina MiSeq running a 100-cycle paired-end protocol. In the source study's methods: The immunoSEQ vendor processed the raw data into normalized, annotated TCR beta repertoire reports. Richness was counted as unique clones by nucleotide sequence, and total richness was extrapolated with the iChao1 and Efron-Thisted estimators. To characterize and compare the paired lesions, the analysis used Pielou's evenness, Simpson's index, the proportional abundance of the top-ten clones, and the Morisita overlap index. The clones in this table, taken by TCRdb from immuneACCESS, are in-frame only. Not every clone is retained; where verified, under half of the shortfall comes from an unresolved V gene, and the cause of the rest is unknown. The V and J calls and clone size were taken over from that table, and D and trimming were inferred from the DNA. The table for this sample lists approximately 4,400 clones; roughly 90% of them were counted only once. Clones ranked in the top ten supply about 5.7% of the sample.

The germline V gene specifies LGHNA as CDR1 and YSLEER as CDR2. V and J are trimmed by 5 bases and 8 bases, and the gene matches miss 8 bases of the junction. From the cysteine up to the phenylalanine, the CDR3 has a length of 15 residues. Kept here is only the CDR3 DNA, which spans 45 bases and is read in frame from base 1. Turning to this clone: The antigen it binds to is not known. The sample holds no much larger clone one base away, and base qualities are not on file.

Points the paper makes about the study in general: It was not possible to control for the effects of preoperative corticosteroids on T cell infiltration in brain metastases. Significantly fewer unique productive clones were found in brain metastases than in paired primaries (median roughly 1,500 versus 4,600). The ten most abundant clones accounted for a significantly larger fraction of the repertoire in brain metastases than in primaries, which suggests clonal expansion. Most clones were specific to a single lesion, and overlap between paired lesions was limited (mean Morisita index approximately 0.25). Retrieval of the complete infiltrating T cell repertoire may have been prevented by DNA fragmentation in FFPE samples.

The TCR was taken from a woman in her forties or fifties with non-small cell lung cancer. The chain links TRBV4-3 with TRBJ2-3, with 12 middle bases fitting TRBD2. Sequencing input: tumor tissue from the primary lung tumor. According to the study, the label for this sample's cell subset or site signals: primary lung cancer lesion. The bases are TGCGCCAGCAGCTCCACTAGCGGGAGGCCAGGTACGCAGTATTTT. It translates as CASSSTSGRPGTQYF.